Listed below are T cell receptor beta chains from one sample, sequenced in a study of T cells in Graves' hyperthyroidism and ophthalmopathy. TCRdb used MiXCR to reprocess the multiplex PCR reads, holding one entry per CDR3 protein. The sample holds approximately 700,000 distinct CDR3 sequences, 15% to 20% seen once. Sequences were obtained from blood. The receptors originated from a young man with Graves' hyperthyroidism. Both conserved end residues are part of each CDR3. D genes are given only for firm matches. A clone size is listed for some rows: how often the clone was seen (once, few, many), or a class if it is expanded.

size,D,V,J,DNA,CDR3
NA,NA,TRBV4-1,TRBJ2-3,TGCGCCAGCAGCCAAGATGTTCCTACCGGGGGAGATACGCAGTATTTT,CASSQDVPTGGDTQYF
many,NA,TRBV6-2/TRBV6-3,TRBJ2-5,TGTGCCAGCAGTCGACAGGTTTACCAAGAGACCCAGTACTTC,CASSRQVYQETQYF
many,NA,TRBV7-2,TRBJ2-7,TGTGCCAGCAGCTTAGGACCTTCCGGCTCCTACGAGCAGTACTTC,CASSLGPSGSYEQYF
many,TRBD2,TRBV2,TRBJ2-1,TGTGCCAGCATTTGGACTAGTATCGGCAATGAGCAGTTCTTC,CASIWTSIGNEQFF
NA,NA,TRBV5-6,TRBJ2-3,TGTGCCAGCAGCTTGTTTAGCGGAGGCCCCACAGATACGCAGTATTTT,CASSLFSGGPTDTQYF
many,NA,TRBV2,TRBJ1-1,TGTGCCAGCAGTGAATTGCCGGTTACTGAAGCTTTCTTT,CASSELPVTEAFF
few,NA,TRBV25-1,TRBJ2-5,TGTGCCAGCAGTGCGGACTACCAAGAGACCCAGTACTTC,CASSADYQETQYF
NA,TRBD2,TRBV20-1,TRBJ2-4,TGCAGTGCTAGAGAACTAGCGGCCAGCGGGGCCAAAAACATTCAGTACTTC,CSARELAASGAKNIQYF
few,TRBD1,TRBV2,TRBJ1-1,TGTGCCAGCAGGGACAGGGGGCGACACACTGAAGCTTTCTTT,CASRDRGRHTEAFF
few,NA,TRBV12-3/TRBV12-4,TRBJ1-6,TGTGCCAGCAGTTTAGCGCAGGGTTCACCCCTCCACTTT,CASSLAQGSPLHF
many,NA,TRBV12-3/TRBV12-4,TRBJ2-7,TGTGCCAGCAGACCGACTGGTTCCTACGAGCAGTACTTC,CASRPTGSYEQYF
many,NA,TRBV7-9,TRBJ1-5,TGTGCCAGCTCATTTACGGGGGGACGTCAGCATTTT,CASSFTGGRQHF
NA,TRBD2,TRBV3-1,TRBJ2-2,TGTGCCAGCAGCCAAGGAACTAGCGGGATTCAAGGCGGGGAGCTGTTTTTT,CASSQGTSGIQGGELFF
many,NA,TRBV20-1,TRBJ2-3,TGCAGTGCTAGAGGAGAGTGGGATACGCAGTATTTT,CSARGEWDTQYF
few,TRBD1,TRBV4-2,TRBJ2-1,TGTGCCAGCAGCCCGACAGGGTTATCCTACAATGAGCAGTTCTTC,CASSPTGLSYNEQFF
many,NA,TRBV6-2/TRBV6-3,TRBJ2-1,TGTGCCAGCATAAGGAGGGCCGAGGCAGGGGCTGAGCAGTTCTTC,CASIRRAEAGAEQFF
many,NA,TRBV27,TRBJ2-1,TGTGCCAGCAGTTGGACTTTCCTATTAGGAGAGCAGTTCTTC,CASSWTFLLGEQFF
NA,NA,TRBV7-9,TRBJ2-7,TGTGCCAGCAGCTCTCACAGGCTATGGCAGTACTTC,CASSSHRLWQYF
few,NA,TRBV3-1,TRBJ2-1,TGTGCCAGCAGCCAAGAAAGGGGCGTAGATGAGCAGTTCTTC,CASSQERGVDEQFF
few,NA,TRBV18,TRBJ2-7,TGTGCCAGCTCGCTCCTCGCGGCAGGAGGACACGAGCAGTACTTC,CASSLLAAGGHEQYF
NA,TRBD2,TRBV2,TRBJ2-5,TGTGCCAGCAGCCTTACTAGCGGGAAGCTCATAGTAGAGACCCAGTACTTC,CASSLTSGKLIVETQYF